The 21 T cell receptor beta chains presented below share a single source sample, sequenced in a study of control samples from healthy donors and cancer patients. Using immunoSEQ multiplex PCR, the repertoire was profiled, and TCRdb retains in-frame clones only, with some absent. The sample shows 100,000 or so clones, roughly 80% of them seen only once. Sequencing was done on a sample of blood. The receptors originated from a woman aged 45-59 years in good health.

The chain employs TRBV19 and TRBJ1-5; 9 nucleotides line up with TRBD1. This CDR3 spans 15 amino acids. Germline V gene sequence: CDR1 LNHDA, CDR2 SQIVND (reference sequence). Germline trimming cut 7 bases from V and 1 base from J; bases unmatched to any gene: 5. Here the CDR3 DNA reads TGTGCCAGTACCGTTGGGACAGGGAGCAATCAGCCCCAGCATTTT. It encodes CASTVGTGSNQPQHF.

The J gene is TRBJ1-2, the V gene TRBV5-1, with D unclear. With 1 base removed from V and 8 bases from J, the gap between germline ends came to 15 bases. CDR1 and CDR2 (germline): SGHRS, YFSETQ. The CDR3 spans 14 residues. The CDR3 region has the DNA TGCGCCAGCAGCTTGCCGGCGCGGCTTGAGGGCTACACCTTC. It codes for CASSLPARLEGYTF.

V gene TRBV28 combines with J gene TRBJ1-1, with D uncertain. Trimming stripped 6 bases from V and 8 bases from J, with 10 bases between. CDR3 length: 11 residues. The germline V gene has CDR1 MDHEN and CDR2 SYDVKM. The chain's CDR3 is CASRAQTEAFF. For the CDR3, the DNA is TGTGCCAGCAGGGCCCAGACGGAAGCTTTCTTT. Filled out from reference TRBV28 and TRBJ1-1, the complete variable domain reads DVKVTQSSRYLVKRTGEKVFLECVQDMDHENMFWYRQDPGLGLRLIYFSYDVKMKEKGDIPEGYSVSREKKERFSLILESASTNQTSMYLCASRAQTEAFFGQGTRLTVV.

This chain uses TRBV16 with TRBJ2-7; the D call may be TRBD1 or TRBD2 (5 bases each). The CDR3 has 14 amino acids. V was shortened by 4 bases and J by 4 bases, with 14 bases between the two germline ends. Germline CDR1 reads KGHSY; CDR2 reads FQNENV. Here the CDR3 DNA reads TGTGCCAGCAGCCGGGAGCAGGGCAGATACGAGCAGTACTTC. It translates to CASSREQGRYEQYF.

The rearrangement joins TRBV7-8 to TRBJ2-5, with 14 bases identical to TRBD2. Germline values: CDR1 SGHVS, CDR2 FQNEAQ. Trimming at V came to 5 bases and at J to 3 bases, leaving 11 bases not matched to a gene. This CDR3 region has 18 residues. CDR3 coding DNA: TGTGCCAGCAGCCAGAGGACTAGCGGGGGGCGGGGGGAAGAGACCCAGTACTTC. It specifies CASSQRTSGGRGEETQYF.

This clone turned up a few times. Here the CDR3 reads CASSQATGLSANTGELFF. CDR3 in DNA: TGTGCCAGCAGCCAAGCAACCGGTCTAAGCGCGAACACCGGGGAGCTGTTTTTT. The chain recombines TRBV4-2 with TRBJ2-2; D is undetermined. The CDR3 runs 18 residues. Germline CDR1 is LGHNA and CDR2 is YNFKEQ. V was shortened by 1 base and J by 0 bases, with 15 bases between the two germline ends.

The rearrangement links TRBV4-3 to TRBJ2-7, with a weak D call TRBD1 (6 bases). This CDR3 contains 16 residues. V lost 0 bases and J 5 bases, leaving 17 bases between the germline ends. Per germline, CDR1 LGHNA and CDR2 YSLEER. CDR3 sequence reads: CASSQDGTGTLHEQYF. The CDR3 DNA reads as TGCGCCAGCAGCCAAGACGGAACAGGGACGTTGCACGAGCAGTACTTC.

Regarding this clone: Different DNA sequences within this sample yield the same CDR3. In nucleotides, the CDR3 is TGCGCCAGCAGCTTGGACGGGACAGGGGGTGGCGGCTACACCTTC. It translates to CASSLDGTGGGGYTF. The J gene is TRBJ1-2, the V gene TRBV5-1; 11 nucleotides align to TRBD1. The CDR3 loop spans 15 amino acids. The germline V gene has CDR1 SGHRS and CDR2 YFSETQ. V was pared by 0 bases and J by 8 bases, with 6 bases of the junction left unmatched.

The CDR3 nucleotides read TGTGCCAGCAGCTCGAGGGAACGGGACCGATTCACAGATACGCAGTATTTT. Residues: CASSSRERDRFTDTQYF. This rearrangement joins TRBV5-6 to TRBJ2-3; TRBD1 or TRBD2 may be the D gene (5 bases each). Trimming cost V 3 bases and J 2 bases, with 19 bases left between them. The CDR3 extends over 17 amino acids. Germline CDR1 and CDR2: SGHDT and YYEEEE.

The rearrangement links TRBV7-3 to TRBJ2-5, with no clear D. The V end lost 3 bases, the J end lost 1 base, and 9 bases lay between the germline ends. The CDR3 is made up of 14 amino acids. Germline V gene data show CDR1 as SGHTA and CDR2 as FQGTGA. CDR3: CASSFATSQETQYF. The CDR3 coding sequence is TGTGCCAGCAGCTTTGCGACAAGCCAAGAGACCCAGTACTTC.

The rearrangement joins TRBV3-1 (or the pseudogene TRBV3-2) to TRBJ2-5; D unresolved. Germline V lookup: CDR1 LGHDT, CDR2 YNNKEL (reference sequence). The CDR3 length is 15 residues. V was pared by 5 bases and J by 0 bases, with 13 bases between. CDR3 sequence (DNA): TGTGCCAGCAGCGAAGCCAACAGATACCAAGAGACCCAGTACTTC. It codes for CASSEANRYQETQYF.

V is TRBV5-8 and J is TRBJ2-7; TRBD1 matches at 9 bases. CDR1 is SGHTS, CDR2 YDEGEE, per germline. Germline trimming cut 7 bases from V and 6 bases from J; bases unmatched to any gene: 14. The CDR3 runs to 15 residues. The CDR3 loop reads CASRLPGQGRGEQYF. In nucleotides, the CDR3 is TGTGCCAGCCGACTCCCCGGACAGGGGAGGGGCGAGCAGTACTTC.

The chain has TRBV9 and TRBJ1-6; 11 bases are shared with TRBD1. Trimming removed 3 bases from V and 8 bases from J; junction bases left unmatched: 7. Germline-derived CDR1 and CDR2 are SGDLS and YYNGEE. The CDR3 extends over 16 amino acids. CDR3 coding DNA: TGTGCCAGCAGCGCCGGGACAGGGGGGTTGGATTCACCCCTCCACTTT. As protein: CASSAGTGGLDSPLHF.

This rearrangement joins TRBV10-2 to TRBJ1-4; no firm D call. CDR1 and CDR2 from the germline V gene are WSHSY and SAAADI. CDR3 length: 14 residues. Trimming removed 8 bases at V and 0 bases at J, with 10 bases between. For the CDR3, the DNA is TGCGCCAGCCTGACTCTGGCAACTAATGAAAAACTGTTTTTT. Protein product: CASLTLATNEKLFF.

The V and J genes are TRBV11-3 and TRBJ2-7, with TRBD2 matching 15 bases. V was clipped by 3 bases and J by 4 bases; unmatched bases: 10. Germline V gene data show CDR1 as SGHNT and CDR2 as YENEEA. The CDR3 has 18 residues. The DNA of the CDR3 is TGTGCCAGCAGCTTGGGACTAGCGGGAGGTTGGGGTTCGTACGAGCAGTACTTC. Amino acid sequence: CASSLGLAGGWGSYEQYF.

This sequence joins TRBV5-5 and TRBJ2-5; no definite D call. The V gene's germline CDR1 is SGHKS and CDR2 YYEKEE (reference sequence). V was pared by 3 bases and J by 5 bases, with 14 bases between. The CDR3 is made up of 14 amino acids. The CDR3 nucleotides read TGTGCCAGCAGCTATCTTACGGTTCAGGAGACCCAGTACTTC. It yields the protein CASSYLTVQETQYF.

The genes are TRBV19 and TRBJ2-1, with no clear D. Trimming took 5 bases from V and 4 from J, leaving 9 bases between them. Germline lookup yields CDR1 LNHDA and CDR2 SQIVND (reference sequence). The CDR3 totals 13 residues. The CDR3: CASSATLYNEQFF. The CDR3, as DNA: TGTGCCAGTAGTGCGACTCTTTACAATGAGCAGTTCTTC.

This chain links TRBV7-3 with TRBJ1-2; no definite D call. There are 15 residues in the CDR3. V lost 2 bases and J 4 bases, leaving 14 bases between the germline ends. CDR1 is SGHTA, CDR2 FQGTGA, per germline. Here the CDR3 reads CASSLHSGLGYGYTF. The CDR3 DNA reads TGTGCCAGCAGCTTACATTCCGGGTTAGGCTATGGCTACACCTTC.

The V and J genes are TRBV12-3 or TRBV12-4 and TRBJ1-5, with D hard to call. V was pared by 3 bases and J by 4 bases, with 7 bases between. This CDR3 comprises 13 residues. CDR3 in DNA: TGTGCCAGCAGTTTGGCGGGGAATCAGCCCCAGCATTTT. It yields the protein CASSLAGNQPQHF.

The chain has TRBV19 and TRBJ2-3; D remains unclear. Deletions cut 4 bases from V and 0 bases from J, with 11 bases between. This CDR3 has 15 residues. CDR1 is LNHDA, CDR2 SQIVND, per germline (reference sequence). DNA for the CDR3: TGTGCCAGTAGTACTTTGGCAGCTAGCACAGATACGCAGTATTTT. This sequence encodes CASSTLAASTDTQYF.

The V gene is TRBV9, the J gene TRBJ1-1; weak D call: TRBD1 (5 bases). CDR1 and CDR2 (germline): SGDLS, YYNGEE. V was shortened by 0 bases and J by 1 base, with 16 bases between the two germline ends. This CDR3 contains 17 residues. Here the CDR3 DNA reads TGTGCCAGCAGCGTAGGGTCGACGGCAGGGAGGAACACTGAAGCTTTCTTT. Its protein product is CASSVGSTAGRNTEAFF.